This TCR beta chain was recovered during a study of T cell repertoires in cytomegalovirus infection. At the level of the study: Recently identified HLA-C-restricted CMV epitopes and well-studied HLA-B-restricted CMV epitopes were used by the study. Indicated by public TCR beta signatures were CMV infection and matching HLA type.

Concerning this clonotype itself: Antigen specificity is unknown.

Each CDR3 protein is one row after TCRdb ran MiXCR on the reads. Counted here are fewer than 55,000 distinct CDR3 sequences, around 19% occurring once; the ten biggest clones make up about four fifths. Study observations and caveats: HLA-C-restricted CMV clonotypes gave the most frequent clonotype in two of eight donors.

CDR1 MNHEY and CDR2 SVGAGI come from the germline V gene. V shed 4 bases and J shed 1 base, with 13 bases lying between them. The CDR3 is made up of 15 amino acids. The sequencing here drew on CD8+ T cells from cultured PBMCs, taken from culture after CMV antigen stimulation. This clonotype was obtained from a human donor in good health (CMV status not recorded). Some clones in this sample may be carry-over from other donors' samples. The chain carries TRBV6-5 and TRBJ1-1; D uncertain. The CDR3 nucleotides are TGTGCCAGCAGTTCCCGCTCACCTCGGAACACTGAAGCTTTCTTT. Translation gives CASSSRSPRNTEAFF.